The source of this T cell receptor beta chain is a study of blood T cell repertoires in COVID-19. As for the study in general: COVID-19 samples collected from the United States, Italy and Spain covered acute and convalescent phases.

Clones were read by immunoSEQ multiplex PCR, and TCRdb kept only the in-frame ones, dropping some. Altogether hundreds of thousands of clones are present, 89% being singletons, with the ten largest covering around a tenth. The V and J ends lost 3 bases and 4 bases, in that order; junction bases with no gene match: 8. The CDR3 is made up of 17 amino acids. In germline, CDR1 is KGHDR, CDR2 SFDVKD. Adults between about 18 and 95 years of age took part from about two dozen US areas. Participants' own reports of clinical history determined their cohort assignment. Among Cohort 3 donors, those recovered had two negative PCRs, clearance, or symptom resolution.

The source of this sequence is a woman in her forties who had recovered from COVID-19. Sequencing was carried out using PBMCs or T cells enriched from blood (not recorded which). The rearrangement links TRBV24-1 to TRBJ2-6; 7 nucleotides align to TRBD1. As DNA, the CDR3 is TGTGCCACCAGTGATCCGCTGACAGGGAGCGGGGCCAACGTCCTGACTTTC. Translation: CATSDPLTGSGANVLTF.